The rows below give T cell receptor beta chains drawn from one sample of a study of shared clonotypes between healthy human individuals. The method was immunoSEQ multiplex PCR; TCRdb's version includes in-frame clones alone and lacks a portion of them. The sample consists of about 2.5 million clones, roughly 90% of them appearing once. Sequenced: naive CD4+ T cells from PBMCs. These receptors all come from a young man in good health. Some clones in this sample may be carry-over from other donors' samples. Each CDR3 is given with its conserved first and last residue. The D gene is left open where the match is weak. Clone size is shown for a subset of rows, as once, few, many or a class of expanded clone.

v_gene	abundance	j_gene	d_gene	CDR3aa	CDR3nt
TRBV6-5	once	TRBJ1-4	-	CASRLTQRNEKLFF	TGTGCCAGCCGCTTGACCCAAAGGAATGAAAAACTGTTTTTT
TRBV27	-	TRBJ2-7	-	CASSWGIYEQYF	TGTGCCAGCAGTTGGGGCATCTACGAGCAGTACTTC
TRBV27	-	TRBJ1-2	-	CASSREAGRPNYGYTF	TGTGCCAGCAGTCGAGAGGCGGGGCGGCCTAACTATGGCTACACCTTC
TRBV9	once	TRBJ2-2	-	CATGRALNTGELFF	TGTGCCACCGGAAGGGCCCTCAACACCGGGGAGCTGTTTTTT
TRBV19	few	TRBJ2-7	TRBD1	CASSMWGQGEQYF	TGTGCCAGTAGTATGTGGGGACAGGGTGAGCAGTACTTC
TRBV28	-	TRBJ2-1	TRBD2	CASSSPGLGRNEQFF	TGTGCCAGCAGTTCCCCCGGACTAGGTAGGAATGAGCAGTTCTTC
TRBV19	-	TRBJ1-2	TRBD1	CASITSGGGYTF	TGTGCCAGTATCACCTCAGGGGGCGGCTACACCTTC
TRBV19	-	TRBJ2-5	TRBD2	CASSETSGIGTQYF	TGTGCCAGTAGTGAGACTAGCGGGATAGGGACCCAGTACTTC
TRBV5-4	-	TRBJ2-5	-	CASSGPGQSTETQYF	TGTGCCAGCAGCGGGCCGGGACAATCGACAGAGACCCAGTACTTC
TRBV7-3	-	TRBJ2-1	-	CASSPWVISGSYNEQFF	TGTGCCAGCAGCCCATGGGTGATTTCGGGTTCATACAATGAGCAGTTCTTC
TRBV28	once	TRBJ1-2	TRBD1	CASSPGTVKNYGYTF	TGTGCCAGCAGCCCTGGGACAGTGAAAAACTATGGCTACACCTTC
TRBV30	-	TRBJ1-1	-	CAWTGVLTEAFF	TGTGCCTGGACAGGGGTCCTCACTGAAGCTTTCTTT
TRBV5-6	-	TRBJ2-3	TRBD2	CASSLGSGRALGADTQYF	TGTGCCAGCAGCTTGGGTAGCGGGAGGGCCCTTGGCGCAGATACGCAGTATTTT
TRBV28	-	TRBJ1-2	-	CASKGGGAAENYGYTF	TGTGCCAGCAAAGGCGGGGGAGCAGCCGAAAACTATGGCTACACCTTC
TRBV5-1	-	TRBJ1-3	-	CASRPGQTGNTIYF	TGCGCCAGCAGACCGGGACAAACTGGAAACACCATATATTTT
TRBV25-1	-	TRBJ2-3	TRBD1	CASTQGGQGATDTQYF	TGTGCCAGCACCCAGGGGGGACAGGGTGCCACAGATACGCAGTATTTT